This T cell receptor (beta chain) was found in a study of T cell responses to AZD1222 COVID-19 vaccine. This clone was found a few times. Germline CDR1 and CDR2: MNHEY and SVGEGT. V lost 5 bases and J 6 bases, leaving 6 bases between the germline ends. This CDR3 comprises 11 residues. Sequencing used immunoSEQ multiplex PCR; TCRdb keeps in-frame clones, though not all of them. Of under 300,000 clones in the sample, approximately 93% were seen once. The source was peripheral blood, collected on day 0 of AZD1222 vaccination. This sequence was found in an adult in good health. The chain is built from TRBV6-2 or TRBV6-3 and TRBJ2-3; D uncertain. The CDR3 loop reads CASSQVDTQYF. The CDR3 DNA is TGTGCCAGCAGTCAAGTGGATACGCAGTATTTT.